The 2 T cell receptor beta chains presented below share a single source sample, sequenced in a study of blood T cell repertoires in COVID-19. Sequenced by immunoSEQ multiplex PCR; TCRdb stores in-frame clones only, minus some. This table has fewer than 600,000 clones, approximately 87% appearing once. Sequencing input: PBMCs or T cells enriched from blood (not recorded which). The source of these receptors is a woman aged 40 to 50 who had recovered from COVID-19.

The rearrangement links TRBV30 to TRBJ1-6; D possibly corresponds to TRBD1 (6 bases). V was clipped by 0 bases and J by 8 bases, with 11 bases between them. The CDR3 spans 14 residues. The germline V gene encodes CDR1 GTSNPN and CDR2 SVGIG (reference sequence). The CDR3 region is CAWSVGAGDSPLHF. The DNA for the CDR3 is TGTGCCTGGAGTGTCGGGGCAGGGGATTCACCCCTCCACTTT.

V is TRBV5-1 and J is TRBJ2-2; 7 nucleotides align to TRBD1. V gave up 4 bases and J gave up 4 bases; unmatched junction bases: 4. The CDR3 is made up of 14 amino acids. CDR1 is SGHRS and CDR2 is YFSETQ in the germline V gene. In nucleotides, the CDR3 is TGCGCCAGCAGCGGGGACAGTCTCACCGGGGAGCTGTTTTTT. Protein sequence: CASSGDSLTGELFF.